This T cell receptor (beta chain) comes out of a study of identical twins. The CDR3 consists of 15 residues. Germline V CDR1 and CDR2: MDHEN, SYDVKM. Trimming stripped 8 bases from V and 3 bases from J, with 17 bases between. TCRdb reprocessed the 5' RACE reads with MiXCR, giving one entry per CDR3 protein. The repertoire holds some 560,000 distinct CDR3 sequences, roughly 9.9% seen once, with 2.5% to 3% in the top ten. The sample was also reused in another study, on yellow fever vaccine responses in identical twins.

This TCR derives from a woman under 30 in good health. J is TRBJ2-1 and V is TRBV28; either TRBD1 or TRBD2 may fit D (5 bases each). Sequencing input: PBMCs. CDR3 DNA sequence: TGTGCCAGCGGGGACCTTGTGAACCTCTACAATGAGCAGTTCTTC. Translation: CASGDLVNLYNEQFF.